The 16 T cell receptor beta chains below all came from one sample that was sequenced in a study of T cell repertoires in cytomegalovirus infection. TCRdb recomputed calls from the reads with MiXCR, one row per CDR3 protein. The profile shows approximately 250,000 distinct CDR3 sequences, approximately 9% of them singletons. Sequencing was done on a sample of PBMCs. These receptors originate from a human donor in good health (CMV status not recorded). Some clones in this sample may be carry-over from other donors' samples.

CDR3 sequence (DNA): TGTGCCAGCGCCGGGACAGGGACCTACGAGCAGTACTTC. It specifies CASAGTGTYEQYF. The chain has TRBV19 and TRBJ2-7; TRBD1 agrees at 9 bases. The germline V gene has CDR1 LNHDA and CDR2 SQIVND (reference sequence). The V segment lost 9 bases and the J segment 2 bases; nucleotides outside the gene matches: 5. The CDR3 has 13 amino acids.

The rearrangement joins TRBV7-2 to TRBJ2-3; unclear D gene. Trimming took off 5 bases at V and 5 bases at J, with 8 bases between the two ends. The CDR3 contains 12 residues. Germline V gene data show CDR1 as SGHTA and CDR2 as FQGNSA. The CDR3 sequence is CASSHTLDTQYF. The CDR3 DNA reads as TGTGCCAGCAGCCACACGTTAGATACGCAGTATTTT. Based on the CDR3 plus reference TRBV7-2 and TRBJ2-3, the full variable domain is GAGVSQSPSNKVTEKGKDVELRCDPISGHTALYWYRQSLGQGLEFLIYFQGNSAPDKSGLPSDRFSAERTGGSVSTLTIQRTQQEDSAVYLCASSHTLDTQYFGPGTRLTVL.

This clonotype was counted between two and nine times. The chain combines TRBV18 with TRBJ1-1; D remains ambiguous. From germline, CDR1 is KGHSH and CDR2 LQKENI. CDR3 length: 14 amino acids. Trimming pared 7 bases from V and 1 base from J, leaving 13 bases between. The CDR3 spells CASYPKPTNTEAFF. CDR3 nucleotide sequence: TGTGCCAGCTACCCCAAACCAACGAACACTGAAGCTTTCTTT.

The table lists this clonotype with many counts. V usage is TRBV7-2 and J usage is TRBJ2-3; a possible D gene is TRBD2 (5 bases). The germline V gene encodes CDR1 SGHTA and CDR2 FQGNSA. V shed 8 bases and J shed 5 bases, with 11 bases lying between them. CDR3 size: 12 residues. For the CDR3, the DNA is TGTGCCAGCTCATGGGGAGTAGATACGCAGTATTTT. Encoded protein: CASSWGVDTQYF.

In this sample, this clonotype turned up many times. This rearrangement joins TRBV7-2 to TRBJ1-1, with a tentative D call TRBD1 (6 bases). Trimming cost V 5 bases and J 4 bases, with 23 bases left between them. CDR3 length: 17 amino acids. Germline CDR1 is SGHTA and CDR2 is FQGNSA. As DNA, the CDR3 is TGTGCCAGCAGCAGGGGGGTTGCTCGGGGTTGGGTCACTGAAGCTTTCTTT. Translated, it gives CASSRGVARGWVTEAFF.

In this sample, this clonotype turned up many times. The rearrangement uses TRBV6-6 and TRBJ2-7, with D possibly TRBD1 on 5 matching bases. Germline V gene sequence: CDR1 MNHNY, CDR2 SVGAGI (reference sequence). V lost 1 base and J 6 bases, leaving 13 bases between the germline ends. The CDR3 totals 14 residues. The CDR3 nucleotides read TGTGCCAGCAGTTACTTAGGGGCCGGTGGCGAGCAGTACTTC. Amino acid sequence: CASSYLGAGGEQYF.

This clonotype was found a few times. The rearrangement links TRBV9 to TRBJ2-7; D ambiguous. Germline V gives CDR1 SGDLS, CDR2 YYNGEE. Between the trimmed V and J ends, which lost 0 bases and 1 base, there was a span of 8 bases. This CDR3 comprises 14 residues. CDR3 coding DNA: TGTGCCAGCAGCGTAGGGGCGTTATCCTACGAGCAGTACTTC. Protein sequence: CASSVGALSYEQYF.

This clonotype has at least ten counts. The CDR3 coding sequence is TGTGCCAGCAGTTTTAAGGGGGAAGCTTTCTTT. Amino acids: CASSFKGEAFF. The chain links TRBV12-3 or TRBV12-4 to TRBJ1-1; TRBD1 might be the D (5 bases). V lost 3 bases and J 8 bases, leaving 7 bases between the germline ends. The CDR3 consists of 11 residues.

This CDR3 reads CASMEGNQPQHF. As DNA, the CDR3 is TGTGCCAGTATGGAGGGAAATCAGCCCCAGCATTTT. The rearrangement joins TRBV19 to TRBJ1-5; D is undetermined. Germline V gene data show CDR1 as LNHDA and CDR2 as SQIVND (reference sequence). The V gene lost 7 bases and the J gene lost 4 bases, with 8 bases spanning the gap. The CDR3 consists of 12 residues.

This clonotype has a single count. This sequence may be a read error, since a much larger clone differs from it by one base. This CDR3 fails to terminate in the conserved phenylalanine or tryptophan, so it likely reflects a read error. The J gene is TRBJ1-6, the V gene TRBV7-2; 8 bases agree with TRBD1. The length of the CDR3 is 15 residues. The J segment lost 10 bases and the V segment lost 5 bases, leaving 10 bases of the junction unmatched. The germline gives CDR1 SGHTA, CDR2 FQGNSA. CDR3 DNA: TGTGCCAGCAGCCTAAGACAGGGGACGGGCTCACCCCTCCACTTA. This gives the protein CASSLRQGTGSPLHL.

At least ten counts were recorded for this clonotype. The rearrangement uses TRBV7-2 and TRBJ1-1; 9 bases agree with TRBD1. Germline V gene data show CDR1 as SGHTA and CDR2 as FQGNSA. With 6 bases clipped from V and 11 bases from J, the junction kept 13 bases outside the gene matches. The CDR3 is made up of 14 amino acids. Here the CDR3 reads CASSLGQGPYRAFF. The CDR3 bases are TGTGCCAGCAGTCTCGGACAGGGGCCGTATAGGGCTTTCTTT. The entire variable domain, with the rest obtained from reference TRBV7-2 and TRBJ1-1, is as follows: GAGVSQSPSNKVTEKGKDVELRCDPISGHTALYWYRQSLGQGLEFLIYFQGNSAPDKSGLPSDRFSAERTGGSVSTLTIQRTQQEDSAVYLCASSLGQGPYRAFFGQGTRLTVV.

This clonotype was found many times. The rearrangement links TRBV7-2 to TRBJ1-6; the match to TRBD1 covers 7 bases. CDR1 and CDR2 from the germline V gene are SGHTA and FQGNSA. J lost 7 bases, V lost 0 bases, and 3 bases had no gene match. This CDR3 has 15 residues. CDR3 amino acids: CASSLAQGVNSPLHF. CDR3 in DNA: TGTGCCAGCAGCTTAGCTCAGGGGGTCAATTCACCCCTCCACTTT.

This clonotype has more than one count but fewer than ten. The J gene is TRBJ1-4, the V gene TRBV7-2; D is perhaps TRBD1 (5 bases). This CDR3 spans 15 amino acids. Trimming shortened V by 5 bases and J by 7 bases, and 17 bases separated the two germline ends. Germline V lookup: CDR1 SGHTA, CDR2 FQGNSA. The CDR3 bases are TGTGCCAGCAGCGTAGACCCCTCGAGGGGTGAAAAACTGTTTTTT. It yields the protein CASSVDPSRGEKLFF.

There are many counts of this clonotype. DNA of the CDR3: TGTGCTAGTGCCTTGAACACTGAAGCTTTCTTT. Translated: CASALNTEAFF. This chain joins TRBV12-5 and TRBJ1-1, with no clear D. V lost 7 bases and J 0 bases, leaving 3 bases between the germline ends. Germline CDR1 is LGHNT and CDR2 is FRNRAP. The CDR3 is 11 amino acids. Based on the CDR3 plus reference TRBV12-5 and TRBJ1-1, the full variable domain is DARVTQTPRHKVTEMGQEVTMRCQPILGHNTVFWYRQTMMQGLELLAYFRNRAPLDDSGMPKDRFSAEMPDATLATLKIQPSEPRDSAVYFCASALNTEAFFGQGTRLTVV.

The V and J genes are TRBV7-2 and TRBJ1-2; TRBD1 matches 7 bases. Germline CDR1 reads SGHTA; CDR2 reads FQGNSA. V was clipped by 1 base and J by 3 bases; unmatched bases: 8. The CDR3 extends over 16 amino acids. CDR3 sequence: CASSLEGARPDYGYTF. The DNA of the CDR3 is TGTGCCAGCAGCTTAGAGGGGGCCCGACCCGACTATGGCTACACCTTC.

This clonotype was picked up many times. V gene TRBV6-2 or TRBV6-3 combines with J gene TRBJ1-1; D might be TRBD1 (5 bases). V dropped 2 bases and J dropped 4 bases, with 17 bases sitting between them. Germline CDR1 and CDR2: MNHEY and SVGEGT. The CDR3 length is 16 residues. CDR3: CASSYTRRGVITEAFF. The CDR3 nucleotides are TGTGCCAGCAGTTACACCCGACGGGGGGTTATCACTGAAGCTTTCTTT.